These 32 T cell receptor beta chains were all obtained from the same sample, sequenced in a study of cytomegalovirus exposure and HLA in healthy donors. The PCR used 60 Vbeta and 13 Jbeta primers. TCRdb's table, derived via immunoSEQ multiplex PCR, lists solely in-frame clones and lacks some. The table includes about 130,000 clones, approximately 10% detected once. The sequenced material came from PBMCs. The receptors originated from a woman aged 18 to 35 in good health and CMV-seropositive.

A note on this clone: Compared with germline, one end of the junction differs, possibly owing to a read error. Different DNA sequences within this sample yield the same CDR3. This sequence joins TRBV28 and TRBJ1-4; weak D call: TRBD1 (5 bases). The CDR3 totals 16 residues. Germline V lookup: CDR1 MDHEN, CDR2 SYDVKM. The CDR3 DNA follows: TGTGCCAGCAGCCCTACACAGGACACAACTAATGAAAAATTGTTTTTT. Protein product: CASSPTQDTTNEKLFF. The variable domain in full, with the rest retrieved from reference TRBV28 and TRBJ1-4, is DVKVTQSSRYLVKRTGEKVFLECVQDMDHENMFWYRQDPGLGLRLIYFSYDVKMKEKGDIPEGYSVSREKKERFSLILESASTNQTSMYLCASSPTQDTTNEKLFFGSGTQLSVL.

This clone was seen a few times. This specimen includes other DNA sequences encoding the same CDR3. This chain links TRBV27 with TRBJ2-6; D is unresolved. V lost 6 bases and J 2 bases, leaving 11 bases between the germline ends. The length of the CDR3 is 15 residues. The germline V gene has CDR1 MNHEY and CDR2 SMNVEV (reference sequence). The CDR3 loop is CASSYYPPGANVLTF. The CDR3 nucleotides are TGTGCCAGCAGCTACTATCCCCCTGGGGCCAACGTCCTGACTTTC.

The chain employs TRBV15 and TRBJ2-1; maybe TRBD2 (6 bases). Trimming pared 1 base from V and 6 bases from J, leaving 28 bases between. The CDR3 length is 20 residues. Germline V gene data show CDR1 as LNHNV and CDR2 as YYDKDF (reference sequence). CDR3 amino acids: CATSRVGQRSDYLFRNEQFF. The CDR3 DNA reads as TGTGCCACCAGCAGAGTAGGGCAGAGGTCGGACTACCTTTTCCGCAATGAGCAGTTCTTC.

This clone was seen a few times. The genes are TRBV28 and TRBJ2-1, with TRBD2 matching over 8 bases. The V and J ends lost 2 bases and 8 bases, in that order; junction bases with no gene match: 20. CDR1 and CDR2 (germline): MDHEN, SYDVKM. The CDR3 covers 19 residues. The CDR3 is CASSLPDSGEREYFDEQFF. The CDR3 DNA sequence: TGTGCCAGCAGTTTACCCGATTCTGGAGAGCGGGAGTATTTCGATGAGCAGTTCTTC.

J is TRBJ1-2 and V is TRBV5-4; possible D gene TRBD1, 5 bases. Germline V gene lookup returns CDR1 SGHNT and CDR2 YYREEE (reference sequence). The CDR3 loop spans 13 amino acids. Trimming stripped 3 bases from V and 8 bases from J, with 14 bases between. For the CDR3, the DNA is TGTGCCAGCAGCTGGGGGGGGAGGTCGGGCTACACCTTC. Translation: CASSWGGRSGYTF.

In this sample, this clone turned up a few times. The chain's CDR3 is CASSTPSGTRNTIYF. The CDR3 nucleotides read TGTGCCAGCAGTACACCTTCCGGGACAAGAAACACCATATATTTT. The gene calls are TRBV25-1 and TRBJ1-3; D may be TRBD1 (6 bases). The ends were cut back, 5 bases at V and 5 bases at J, with 16 bases in the middle. This CDR3 region has 15 residues. Germline V CDR1 and CDR2: MGHDK, SYGVNS. Based on the CDR3 plus reference TRBV25-1 and TRBJ1-3, the full variable domain is EADIYQTPRYLVIGTGKKITLECSQTMGHDKMYWYQQDPGMELHLIHYSYGVNSTEKGDLSSESTVSRIRTEHFPLTLESARPSHTSQYLCASSTPSGTRNTIYFGEGSWLTVV.

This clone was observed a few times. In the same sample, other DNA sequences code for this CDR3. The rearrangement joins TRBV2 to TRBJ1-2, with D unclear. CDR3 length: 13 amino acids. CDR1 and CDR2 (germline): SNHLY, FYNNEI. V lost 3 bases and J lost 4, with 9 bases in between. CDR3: CASSDGLPYGYTF. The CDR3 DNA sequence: TGTGCCAGCAGTGACGGACTTCCCTATGGCTACACCTTC. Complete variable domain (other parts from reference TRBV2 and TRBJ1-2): EPEVTQTPSHQVTQMGQEVILRCVPISNHLYFYWYRQILGQKVEFLVSFYNNEISEKSEIFDDQFSVERPDGSNFTLKIRSTKLEDSAMYFCASSDGLPYGYTFGSGTRLTVV.

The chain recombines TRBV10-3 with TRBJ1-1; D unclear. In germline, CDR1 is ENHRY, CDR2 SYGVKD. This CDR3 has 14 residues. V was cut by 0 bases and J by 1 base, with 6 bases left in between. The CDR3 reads CAISESNTNTEAFF. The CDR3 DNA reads TGTGCCATCAGTGAGTCGAACACGAACACTGAAGCTTTCTTT.

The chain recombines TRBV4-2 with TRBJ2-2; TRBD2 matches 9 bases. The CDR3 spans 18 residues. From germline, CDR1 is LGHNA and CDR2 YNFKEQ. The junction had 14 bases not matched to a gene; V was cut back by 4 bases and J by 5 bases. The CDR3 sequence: CASSREAGGLGSTGELFF. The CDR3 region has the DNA TGTGCCAGCAGCCGGGAAGCGGGAGGTTTGGGGTCGACCGGGGAGCTGTTTTTT.

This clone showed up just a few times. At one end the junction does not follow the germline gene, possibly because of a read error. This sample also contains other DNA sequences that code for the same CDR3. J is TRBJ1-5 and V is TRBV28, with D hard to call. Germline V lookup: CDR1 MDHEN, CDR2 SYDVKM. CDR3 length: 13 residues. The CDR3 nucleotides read TGTGCTAGCAGTCAAGCCGTAGAGGGGCCCCAGCATTTT. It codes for CASSQAVEGPQHF.

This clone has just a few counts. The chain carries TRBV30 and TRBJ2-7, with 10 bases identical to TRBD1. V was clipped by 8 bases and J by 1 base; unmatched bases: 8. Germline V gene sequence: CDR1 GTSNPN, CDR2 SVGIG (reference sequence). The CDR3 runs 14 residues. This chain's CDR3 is CAVRRTGGSYEQYF. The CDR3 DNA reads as TGTGCCGTTCGTAGGACAGGGGGTTCCTACGAGCAGTACTTC.

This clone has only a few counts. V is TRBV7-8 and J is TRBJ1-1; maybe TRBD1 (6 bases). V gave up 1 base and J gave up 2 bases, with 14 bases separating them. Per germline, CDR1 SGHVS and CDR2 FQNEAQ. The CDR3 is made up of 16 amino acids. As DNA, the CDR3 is TGTGCCAGCAGCTTAGATCGGGGGGCAGCTAACACTGAAGCTTTCTTT. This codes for CASSLDRGAANTEAFF.

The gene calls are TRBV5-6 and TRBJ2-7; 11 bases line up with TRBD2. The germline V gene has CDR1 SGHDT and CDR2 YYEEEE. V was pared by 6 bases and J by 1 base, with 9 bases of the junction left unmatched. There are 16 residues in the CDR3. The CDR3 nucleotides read TGTGCCAGCACTCCGGGACTAGCGGTAACATCCTACGAGCAGTACTTC. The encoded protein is CASTPGLAVTSYEQYF.

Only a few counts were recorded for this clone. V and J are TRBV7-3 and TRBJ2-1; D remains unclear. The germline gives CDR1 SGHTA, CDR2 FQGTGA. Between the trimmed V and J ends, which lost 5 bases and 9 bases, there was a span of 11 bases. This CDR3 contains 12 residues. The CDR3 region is CASSPSSSEQFF. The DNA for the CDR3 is TGTGCCAGCAGCCCTAGTTCTAGTGAGCAGTTCTTC.

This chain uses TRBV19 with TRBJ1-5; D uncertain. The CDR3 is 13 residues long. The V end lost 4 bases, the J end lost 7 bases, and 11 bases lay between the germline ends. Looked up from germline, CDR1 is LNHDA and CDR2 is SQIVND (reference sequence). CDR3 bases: TGTGCCAGTAGTAACTCAAATTCCCAGCCCCAGCATTTT. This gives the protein CASSNSNSQPQHF.

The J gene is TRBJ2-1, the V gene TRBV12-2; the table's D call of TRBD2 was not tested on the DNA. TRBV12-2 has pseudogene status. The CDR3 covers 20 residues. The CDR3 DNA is TGTGCAAGTCGCCGAAGTCTAGAGGGTCGCAGGGAGGGGTTTCTCAATGAGCAGTTCTTC. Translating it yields CASRRSLEGRREGFLNEQFF.

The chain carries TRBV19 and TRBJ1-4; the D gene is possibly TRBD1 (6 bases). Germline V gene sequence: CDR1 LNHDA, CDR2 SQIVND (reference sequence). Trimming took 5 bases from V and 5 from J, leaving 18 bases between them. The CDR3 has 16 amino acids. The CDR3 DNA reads TGTGCCAGTAGTCTTATTACCGGGACACCAAATGAAAAACTGTTTTTT. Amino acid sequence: CASSLITGTPNEKLFF.

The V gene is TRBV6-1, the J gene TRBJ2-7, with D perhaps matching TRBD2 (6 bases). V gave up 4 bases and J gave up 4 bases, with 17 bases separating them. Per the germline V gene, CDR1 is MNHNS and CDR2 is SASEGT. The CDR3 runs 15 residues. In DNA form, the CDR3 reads TGTGCCAGCAGTGCCTCCTTCCTCGGGGGATACGAGCAGTACTTC. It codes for CASSASFLGGYEQYF.

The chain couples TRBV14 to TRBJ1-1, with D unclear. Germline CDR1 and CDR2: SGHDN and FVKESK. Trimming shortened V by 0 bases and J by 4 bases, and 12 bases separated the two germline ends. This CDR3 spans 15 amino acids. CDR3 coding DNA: TGTGCCAGCAGCCAAGATCTCAGCTGGAGCACTGAAGCTTTCTTT. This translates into CASSQDLSWSTEAFF.

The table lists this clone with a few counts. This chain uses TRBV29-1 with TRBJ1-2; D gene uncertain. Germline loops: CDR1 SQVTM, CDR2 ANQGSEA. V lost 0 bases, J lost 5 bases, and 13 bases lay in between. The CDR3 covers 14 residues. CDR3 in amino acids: CSVEEEGKPYGYTF. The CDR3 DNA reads TGCAGCGTTGAAGAAGAGGGAAAGCCATATGGCTACACCTTC.

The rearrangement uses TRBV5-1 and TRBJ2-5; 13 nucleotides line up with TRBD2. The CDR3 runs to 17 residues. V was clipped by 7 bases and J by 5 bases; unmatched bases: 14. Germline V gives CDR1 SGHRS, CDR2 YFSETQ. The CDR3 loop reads CASGPGLAGLLGETQYF. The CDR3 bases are TGCGCCAGCGGACCGGGACTAGCGGGACTCCTGGGGGAGACCCAGTACTTC.

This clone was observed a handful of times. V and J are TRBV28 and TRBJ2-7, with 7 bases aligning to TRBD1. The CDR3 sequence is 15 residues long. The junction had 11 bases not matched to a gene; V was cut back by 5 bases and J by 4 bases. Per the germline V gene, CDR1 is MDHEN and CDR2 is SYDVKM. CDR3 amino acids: CASSIASIQGYEQYF. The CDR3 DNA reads TGTGCCAGCAGTATCGCGAGCATACAGGGGTACGAGCAGTACTTC.

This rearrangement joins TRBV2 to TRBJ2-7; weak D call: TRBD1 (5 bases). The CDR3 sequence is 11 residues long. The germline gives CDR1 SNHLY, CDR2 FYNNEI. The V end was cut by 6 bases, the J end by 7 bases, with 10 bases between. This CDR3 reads CASRDTLEQYF. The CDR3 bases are TGTGCCAGCAGGGACACCCTGGAGCAGTACTTC.

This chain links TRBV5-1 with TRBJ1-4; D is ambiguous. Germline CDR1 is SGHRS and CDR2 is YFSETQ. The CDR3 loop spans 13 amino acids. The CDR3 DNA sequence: TGCGCTACAAGGGAGGACGTTAATGAAAAACTGTTTTTT. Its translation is CATREDVNEKLFF.

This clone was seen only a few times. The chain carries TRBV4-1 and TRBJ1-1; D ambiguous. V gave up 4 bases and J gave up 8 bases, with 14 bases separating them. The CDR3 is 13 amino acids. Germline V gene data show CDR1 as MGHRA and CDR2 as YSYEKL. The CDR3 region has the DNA TGCGCCAGCAGCCCATCCCTACGGGAGGAAGCTTTCTTT. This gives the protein CASSPSLREEAFF.

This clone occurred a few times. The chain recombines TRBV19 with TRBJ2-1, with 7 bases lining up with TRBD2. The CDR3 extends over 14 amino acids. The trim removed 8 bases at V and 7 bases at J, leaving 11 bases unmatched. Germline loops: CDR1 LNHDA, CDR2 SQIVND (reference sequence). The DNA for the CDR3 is TGTGCCAGTCACTACCGCGGGAGAAGGAATGAGCAGTTCTTC. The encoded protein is CASHYRGRRNEQFF.

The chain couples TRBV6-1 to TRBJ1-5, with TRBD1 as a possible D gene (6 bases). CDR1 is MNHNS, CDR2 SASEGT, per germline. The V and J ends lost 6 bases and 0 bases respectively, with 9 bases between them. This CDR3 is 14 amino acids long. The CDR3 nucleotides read TGTGCCAGCAGGACGGACAGTAGCAATCAGCCCCAGCATTTT. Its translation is CASRTDSSNQPQHF.

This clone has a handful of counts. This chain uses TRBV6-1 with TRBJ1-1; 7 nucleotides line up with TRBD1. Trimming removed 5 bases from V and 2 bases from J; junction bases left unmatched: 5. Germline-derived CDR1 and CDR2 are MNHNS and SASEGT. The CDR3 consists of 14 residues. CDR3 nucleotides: TGTGCCAGCAGTTTTACAGGGGTTAACACTGAAGCTTTCTTT. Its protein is CASSFTGVNTEAFF.

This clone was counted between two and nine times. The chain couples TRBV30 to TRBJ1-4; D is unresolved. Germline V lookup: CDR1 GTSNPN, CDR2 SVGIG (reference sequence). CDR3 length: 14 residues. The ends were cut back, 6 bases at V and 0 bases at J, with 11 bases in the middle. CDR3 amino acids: CACTRGTTNEKLFF. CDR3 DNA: TGTGCCTGTACTCGGGGAACAACTAATGAAAAACTGTTTTTT.

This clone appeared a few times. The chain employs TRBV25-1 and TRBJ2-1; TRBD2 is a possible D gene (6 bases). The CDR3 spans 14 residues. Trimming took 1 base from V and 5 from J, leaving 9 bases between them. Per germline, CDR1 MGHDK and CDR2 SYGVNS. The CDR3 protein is CASSEFGGNNEQFF. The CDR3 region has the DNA TGTGCCAGCAGTGAATTTGGCGGGAACAATGAGCAGTTCTTC.

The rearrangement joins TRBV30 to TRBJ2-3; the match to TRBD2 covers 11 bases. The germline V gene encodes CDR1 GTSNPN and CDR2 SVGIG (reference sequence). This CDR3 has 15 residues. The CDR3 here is CSTSGRGGGTDTQYF. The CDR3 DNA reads TGTAGTACTAGCGGGAGAGGAGGGGGCACAGATACGCAGTATTTT.

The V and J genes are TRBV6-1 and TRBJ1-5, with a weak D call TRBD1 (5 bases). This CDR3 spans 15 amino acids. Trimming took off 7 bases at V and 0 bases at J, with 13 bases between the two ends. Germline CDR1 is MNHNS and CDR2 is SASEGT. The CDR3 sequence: CASTDSNYSNQPQHF. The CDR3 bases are TGTGCCAGCACTGACAGCAACTATAGCAATCAGCCCCAGCATTTT.